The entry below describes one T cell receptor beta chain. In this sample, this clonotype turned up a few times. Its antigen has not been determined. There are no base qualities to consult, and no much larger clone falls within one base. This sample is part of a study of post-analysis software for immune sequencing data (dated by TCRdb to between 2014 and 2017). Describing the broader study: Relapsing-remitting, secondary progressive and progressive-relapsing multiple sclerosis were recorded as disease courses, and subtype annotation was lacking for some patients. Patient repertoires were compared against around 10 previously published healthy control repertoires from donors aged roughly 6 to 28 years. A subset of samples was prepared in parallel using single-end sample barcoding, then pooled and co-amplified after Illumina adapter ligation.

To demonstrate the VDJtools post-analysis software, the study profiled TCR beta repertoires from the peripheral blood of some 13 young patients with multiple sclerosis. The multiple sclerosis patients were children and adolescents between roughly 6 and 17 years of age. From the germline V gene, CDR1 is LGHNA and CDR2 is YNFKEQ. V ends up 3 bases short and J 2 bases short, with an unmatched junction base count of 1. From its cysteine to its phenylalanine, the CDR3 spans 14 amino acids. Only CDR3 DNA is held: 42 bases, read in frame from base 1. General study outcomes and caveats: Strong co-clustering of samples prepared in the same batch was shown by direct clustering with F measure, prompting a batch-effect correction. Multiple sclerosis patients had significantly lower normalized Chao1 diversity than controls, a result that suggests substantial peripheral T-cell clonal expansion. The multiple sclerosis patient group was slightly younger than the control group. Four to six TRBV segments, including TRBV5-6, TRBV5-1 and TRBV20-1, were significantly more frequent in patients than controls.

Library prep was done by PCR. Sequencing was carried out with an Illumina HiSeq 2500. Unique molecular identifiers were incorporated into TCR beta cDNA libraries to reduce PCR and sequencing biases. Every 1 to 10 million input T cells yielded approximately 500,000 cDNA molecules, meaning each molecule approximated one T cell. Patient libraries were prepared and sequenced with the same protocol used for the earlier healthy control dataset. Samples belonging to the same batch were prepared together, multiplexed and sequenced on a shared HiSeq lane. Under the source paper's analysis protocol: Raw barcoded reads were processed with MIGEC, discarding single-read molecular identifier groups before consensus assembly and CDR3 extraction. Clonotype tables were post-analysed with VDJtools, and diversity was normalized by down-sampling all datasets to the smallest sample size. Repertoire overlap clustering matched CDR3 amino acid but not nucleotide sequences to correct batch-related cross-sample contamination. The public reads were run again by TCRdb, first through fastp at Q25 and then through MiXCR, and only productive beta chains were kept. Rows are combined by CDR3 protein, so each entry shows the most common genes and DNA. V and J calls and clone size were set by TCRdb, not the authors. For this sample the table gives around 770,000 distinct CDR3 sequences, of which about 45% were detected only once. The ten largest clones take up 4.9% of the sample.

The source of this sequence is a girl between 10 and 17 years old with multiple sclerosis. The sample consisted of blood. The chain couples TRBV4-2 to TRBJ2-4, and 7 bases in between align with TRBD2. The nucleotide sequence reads TGTGCCAGCAGCCAGGGGGGGACCAAAAACATTCAGTACTTC. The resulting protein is CASSQGGTKNIQYF.